This entry describes one TCR beta chain. Ten or more counts support this clonotype. The target of this receptor is not known. No much larger clonotype is one base removed from it; base qualities were not supplied. The data were obtained in a study of regulatory T cells in long-lasting Graves disease (dated by TCRdb to about 2021). Concerning the study at large: Patients with newly diagnosed Graves' disease had been on antithyroid drugs for under 3 months. Peripheral blood TCR sequencing and RNA sequencing compared persistent Graves' disease patients with newly diagnosed Graves' disease patients. The study was registered as a clinical trial and conducted in China. TCR sequencing covered some 13 persistent and around 20 newly diagnosed Graves' disease patients, some 33 samples in total.

Read against the paper, the sample's time point label means: newly diagnosed GD, antithyroid drugs for less than 3 months. RNA was extracted from PBMCs in TRIzol for both TCR sequencing and RNA sequencing. The diagnosis of Graves' disease was made according to American Thyroid Association guidelines. Recruitment of patients was carried out at an endocrinology department in Xi'an, China. From each patient, about 9.7 milliliters of peripheral blood was collected into an EDTA anticoagulant tube. Ficoll Paque Plus density gradient separation was used to isolate PBMCs, and no further T cell sorting was done. An Agilent 2100 Bioanalyzer and agarose gel were used to check RNA quality, and a NanoDrop 2000 was used to measure RNA concentration. The germline V gene yields SQVTM for CDR1 and ANQGSEA for CDR2. The CDR3, cysteine through phenylalanine, is 14 amino acids long. The read is trimmed to its CDR3 DNA, 42 bases read in frame from base 1. Trimmed from V: 6 bases; trimmed from J: 1 base; junction bases lacking a gene match: 6.

The library was built by means of multiplex PCR. These reads were obtained on an Illumina HiSeq 4000. TCR beta libraries were built with iRepertoire HTBI primers and Arm-PCR amplification of CDR3 regions. Before sequencing, the PCR products went through gel purification. The study's own analysis went as follows. Gene usage analysis of CDR3 amino acid clonotypes used the 62 TRBV and 14 to 15 TRBJ segments found across samples. Filtered high-quality paired reads were merged into contigs using COPE and FqMerger. BLAST was used to align contigs to IMGT TRBV, TRBD and TRBJ reference genes, and CDR3 was defined according to IMGT. Any clonotype with a frequency above 0.1% was classified as a highly expanded clone. Repertoire diversity was measured by Shannon entropy, and V-J evenness by the Gini coefficient. Clonotypes shared by more than one individual were considered public. TCRdb trimmed the raw reads at Q25, called clones with MiXCR and kept productive beta chains. Rows with a matching CDR3 protein are joined into one entry that keeps the most common DNA and genes. The V and J calls and clone size come from TCRdb's table, not from the authors' own analysis. The sample records under 400,000 distinct CDR3 sequences, 16% of which are singletons. Jointly, the top ten make up 25% to 30% of the sample.

Overall results and qualifications from the work: Sequencing and analysis were limited to the TCR beta chain. Because the primary lesion, thyroid tissue, could not be accessed, the study looked at peripheral blood alone. Persistent patients shared more public clonotypes among themselves (around 3,000) than newly diagnosed patients did (more than 850). Compared with newly diagnosed patients, patients with persistent Graves' disease had lower TCR Shannon entropy and fewer highly expanded clones, which suggests clonal expansion. TRBV28, TRBJ1-2 and TRBJ2-5 were preferentially used in persistent disease, while TRBV20-1 and TRBJ2-1 were favored in newly diagnosed disease. The small sample size was acknowledged by the authors as a limitation that may reduce accuracy.

These data were also reused for a study on T cells in Graves' hyperthyroidism and ophthalmopathy. The second study also describes: Stable Graves' hyperthyroidism was defined as the absence of progression to ophthalmopathy over 18 months of follow-up. Hyperthyroidism patients were newly diagnosed, with disease duration under 2 months, and aged 18 to 65 years. Any patient with an uncontrolled infection, another autoimmune disease, pregnancy or lactation was excluded. Clinical symptoms, serum thyroxine and TRAb, thyroid ultrasound, and orbital computed tomography formed the basis for the diagnoses. A first-round RT-PCR of the TCR CDR3 used the HTBI primer set with the Qiagen OneStep RT-PCR kit. Most expanded thyroid clonotypes (frequency above 0.001) were also detected in blood, suggesting blood repertoires may reflect thyroid immune responses. Ophthalmopathy was separated from stable hyperthyroidism by a 13 V-J signature model, with about 88% sensitivity and approximately 81% specificity obtained in cross-validation and 80%/75% obtained in testing. In validation, the model predicted progression to ophthalmopathy with approximately 71% sensitivity and 72% to 75% specificity, a median of roughly seven months before onset. TCR V-J signatures able to tell the groups apart were searched for in a discovery cohort of 90 to 100 patients, of whom around 43 had Graves' ophthalmopathy and around 56 had stable Graves' hyperthyroidism. An independent validation cohort of 18 to 20 hyperthyroidism patients and about 15 patients who later progressed to ophthalmopathy tested prospective prediction of ophthalmopathy. The 100 or so discovery patients were divided at random into training and test sets in a 7:3 ratio. Thyroid tissue and blood T-cell repertoires from six or seven Graves' hyperthyroidism patients were also compared in the study. Following sampling, methimazole starting at 30 mg daily was given to hyperthyroidism patients, and high-dose intravenous methylprednisolone was given to ophthalmopathy patients. A second multiplex PCR round built the libraries, followed by size selection and purification. Sequencing of the libraries was done on an Illumina HiSeq2000 using paired-end 100 bp reads. SOAPnuke was used to process the raw data, with reads discarded if the reads contained adapters or uncalled bases, had a mean Phred below 15, or lacked an exact constant-primer or identifier match. High-quality paired reads were merged using COPE v1.2.5, and each unique nucleotide sequence was defined as a clonotype. MiTCR v1.1 was used to align clonotypes to the IMGT TRBV, TRBD and TRBJ reference segments. Only V-J combinations with frequency above 0.0001, covering 98% to 99.2% of repertoires, were analysed. The TCS score was defined as F50 (clonal expansion) divided by E x V (chaos), with BLOSUM62-based TCRdist calculated between CDR3 peptides within each V-J. Welch's t-statistics and random forest reduced several hundred V-J features to 13, which were used in a naive Bayes classifier (R e1071). Sample size was not statistically predetermined, and blinding of investigators to group allocation was not performed. According to the paper, TCR Vbeta CDR3 sequencing was carried out on around 140 peripheral blood samples, which came from more than 40 ophthalmopathy, around 75 hyperthyroidism and some 17 progressor patients.

The sequence was obtained from a man aged 35-49 years with Graves disease. Donor details come from another sample of the same person, matched by shared clones. The sample in question was peripheral blood mononuclear cells (PBMCs), obtained at new diagnosis, from a patient treated with antithyroid drugs. The chain links TRBV29-1 with TRBJ2-3, and 8 bases in between align with TRBD2. This receptor has the CDR3 CSVRRGVGTDTQYF. The bases are TGCAGCGTGCGGCGGGGGGTAGGCACAGATACGCAGTATTTT.